The rows below give T cell receptor beta chains drawn from one sample of a study of glioma-infiltrating T cells. One entry per CDR3 protein, called by TCRdb with MiXCR from the multiplex PCR reads. This repertoire shows 150,000 to 200,000 distinct CDR3 sequences, more than 35% found once; its top ten account for roughly 5.5%. The sequenced sample was glioma tissue, nonneoplastic brain tissue, or PBMCs (not recorded which). These receptors came from a human donor with low-grade glioma or glioblastoma, undergoing nonglioma brain surgery, or in good health (not recorded which). The CDR3 runs from the conserved cysteine through the conserved F or W. D genes are given only for firm matches. Rows give clone size only sometimes, using once, few, many, or a class for an expanded clone.

CDR3 protein: CSVGPGQRDGHTF; CDR3 DNA: TGCAGCGTTGGCCCAGGGCAAAGGGATGGCCACACCTTC; D gene: NA; J gene: TRBJ1-2; clone size: NA; V gene: TRBV29-1
CDR3 protein: CQPPDPQHF; CDR3 DNA: TGCCAGCCCCCTGACCCCCAGCATTTT; D gene: NA; J gene: TRBJ1-5; clone size: few; V gene: TRBV29-1
CDR3 protein: CASSQVTGGYEQYF; CDR3 DNA: TGCGCCAGCAGCCAAGTGACAGGGGGCTACGAGCAGTACTTC; D gene: TRBD1; J gene: TRBJ2-7; clone size: NA; V gene: TRBV4-1
CDR3 protein: CASSQGTSGSYEQYF; CDR3 DNA: TGTGCCAGCAGCCAGGGGACTAGCGGATCCTACGAGCAGTACTTC; D gene: TRBD2; J gene: TRBJ2-7; clone size: NA; V gene: TRBV3-1
CDR3 protein: CAIKTPGAYEQYF; CDR3 DNA: TGTGCCATCAAAACCCCCGGGGCCTACGAGCAGTACTTC; D gene: NA; J gene: TRBJ2-7; clone size: many; V gene: TRBV28
CDR3 protein: CASSQGYTIYF; CDR3 DNA: TGTGCCAGCAGCCAAGGGTACACCATATATTTT; D gene: NA; J gene: TRBJ1-3; clone size: many; V gene: TRBV7-2
CDR3 protein: CASSQVSGKNEKLFF; CDR3 DNA: TGTGCCAGCAGCCAAGTATCCGGGAAGAATGAAAAACTGTTTTTT; D gene: NA; J gene: TRBJ1-4; clone size: NA; V gene: TRBV4-2
CDR3 protein: CASSERYEQFF; CDR3 DNA: TGTGCCAGCAGTGAACGCTATGAGCAGTTCTTC; D gene: NA; J gene: TRBJ2-1; clone size: NA; V gene: TRBV2
CDR3 protein: CPSSSNEQFF; CDR3 DNA: TGTCCCAGCAGTTCTAATGAGCAGTTCTTC; D gene: NA; J gene: TRBJ2-1; clone size: NA; V gene: TRBV7-9
CDR3 protein: CASSIRHQEAQYF; CDR3 DNA: TGTGCCAGTAGTATACGGCACCAAGAGGCCCAGTACTTC; D gene: NA; J gene: TRBJ2-5; clone size: NA; V gene: TRBV19
CDR3 protein: CASSPRTSRETQYF; CDR3 DNA: TGTGCCAGCAGCCCGAGGACTAGCCGAGAGACCCAGTACTTC; D gene: TRBD2; J gene: TRBJ2-5; clone size: few; V gene: TRBV11-2
CDR3 protein: CASSKIQGGTGDGYTF; CDR3 DNA: TGTGCCAGCAGCAAGATTCAAGGGGGGACAGGGGATGGCTACACCTTC; D gene: TRBD1; J gene: TRBJ1-2; clone size: NA; V gene: TRBV3-1
CDR3 protein: CASSSKTGATYEQYF; CDR3 DNA: TGTGCCAGCAGTAGCAAGACAGGAGCAACCTACGAGCAGTACTTC; D gene: NA; J gene: TRBJ2-7; clone size: many; V gene: TRBV28
CDR3 protein: CASSPQNGKQSSYEQYF; CDR3 DNA: TGCGCCAGCAGCCCCCAAAACGGGAAGCAGAGCTCCTACGAGCAGTACTTC; D gene: NA; J gene: TRBJ2-7; clone size: NA; V gene: TRBV4-1
CDR3 protein: CSVAGTEAFF; CDR3 DNA: TGCAGCGTTGCGGGGACTGAAGCTTTCTTT; D gene: NA; J gene: TRBJ1-1; clone size: many; V gene: TRBV29-1
CDR3 protein: CASSGDRNFQETQYF; CDR3 DNA: TGTGCCAGCAGCGGGGACAGGAATTTTCAAGAGACCCAGTACTTC; D gene: TRBD1; J gene: TRBJ2-5; clone size: NA; V gene: TRBV5-4
CDR3 protein: CASSLGSGSGADTQYF; CDR3 DNA: TGTGCCAGCAGCTTGGGGAGCGGGAGTGGAGCAGATACGCAGTATTTT; D gene: TRBD2; J gene: TRBJ2-3; clone size: many; V gene: TRBV5-4
CDR3 protein: CASALFDRGSYEEYF; CDR3 DNA: TGTGCCAGCGCCCTTTTCGACAGGGGTTCCTACGAGGAGTACTTC; D gene: TRBD1; J gene: TRBJ2-7; clone size: NA; V gene: TRBV12-3/TRBV12-4
CDR3 protein: CASSFGQGGQPQHF; CDR3 DNA: TGTGCCAGCAGTTTTGGGCAGGGCGGCCAGCCCCAGCATTTT; D gene: NA; J gene: TRBJ1-5; clone size: NA; V gene: TRBV12-3/TRBV12-4
CDR3 protein: CARDEQYF; CDR3 DNA: TGTGCCAGAGACGAGCAGTACTTC; D gene: NA; J gene: TRBJ2-7; clone size: NA; V gene: TRBV2
CDR3 protein: CASSSLAGPENTDTQYF; CDR3 DNA: TGTGCCAGTAGTAGTCTAGCGGGACCCGAGAACACAGATACGCAGTATTTT; D gene: TRBD2; J gene: TRBJ2-3; clone size: NA; V gene: TRBV19
CDR3 protein: CASSLGRTSGSYEQYF; CDR3 DNA: TGTGCCAGCAGTTTAGGGAGGACTAGCGGGAGCTACGAGCAGTACTTC; D gene: TRBD2; J gene: TRBJ2-7; clone size: NA; V gene: TRBV12-3/TRBV12-4
CDR3 protein: CAISESAGGETQYF; CDR3 DNA: TGTGCCATCAGTGAGTCGGCGGGGGGCGAGACCCAGTACTTC; D gene: TRBD2; J gene: TRBJ2-5; clone size: many; V gene: TRBV10-3
CDR3 protein: CASSEALGQGTEKLFF; CDR3 DNA: TGTGCCAGCAGTGAAGCGCTTGGACAGGGCACCGAAAAACTGTTTTTT; D gene: TRBD1; J gene: TRBJ1-4; clone size: many; V gene: TRBV6-1
CDR3 protein: CASSLQPADGRAYEQYF; CDR3 DNA: TGTGCCAGCAGCTTACAGCCGGCGGACGGGAGGGCCTACGAGCAGTACTTC; D gene: TRBD2; J gene: TRBJ2-7; clone size: few; V gene: TRBV7-9
CDR3 protein: CASSEGLAGMNEQFF; CDR3 DNA: TGTGCCAGCAGCGAAGGACTAGCGGGAATGAATGAGCAGTTCTTC; D gene: TRBD2; J gene: TRBJ2-1; clone size: many; V gene: TRBV7-2
CDR3 protein: CASRSTPFSYEQYF; CDR3 DNA: TGTGCCAGCAGGAGCACGCCCTTCTCCTACGAGCAGTACTTC; D gene: NA; J gene: TRBJ2-7; clone size: few; V gene: TRBV2
CDR3 protein: CASSEQTLSQYEQYF; CDR3 DNA: TGTGCCAGCAGTGAGCAGACCCTCTCCCAGTACGAGCAGTACTTC; D gene: NA; J gene: TRBJ2-7; clone size: NA; V gene: TRBV2
CDR3 protein: CASSFDRNNEQFF; CDR3 DNA: TGTGCCAGCAGTTTCGACAGAAACAATGAGCAGTTCTTC; D gene: NA; J gene: TRBJ2-1; clone size: many; V gene: TRBV2
CDR3 protein: CAISGGRGETQYF; CDR3 DNA: TGTGCCATCAGTGGTGGCCGTGGGGAGACCCAGTACTTC; D gene: NA; J gene: TRBJ2-5; clone size: few; V gene: TRBV6-1
CDR3 protein: CSARSRSGEGHRETEYF; CDR3 DNA: TGCAGTGCTAGAAGCAGATCAGGGGAGGGGCATAGAGAGACCGAGTACTTC; D gene: NA; J gene: TRBJ2-5; clone size: NA; V gene: TRBV20-1
CDR3 protein: CSARLPRGRGNEQFF; CDR3 DNA: TGCAGTGCTAGGCTTCCTAGAGGGAGAGGCAATGAGCAGTTCTTT; D gene: NA; J gene: TRBJ2-3; clone size: NA; V gene: TRBV20-1
CDR3 protein: CASSLAGTGGYGYTF; CDR3 DNA: TGTGCCAGCAGTCTCGCCGGGACAGGGGGCTATGGCTACACCTTC; D gene: TRBD1; J gene: TRBJ1-2; clone size: NA; V gene: TRBV12-3/TRBV12-4
CDR3 protein: CASKTGSGVNTGELFF; CDR3 DNA: TGTGCCAGCAAGACAGGTAGCGGAGTGAACACCGGGGAGCTGTTTTTT; D gene: NA; J gene: TRBJ2-2; clone size: many; V gene: TRBV28
CDR3 protein: CASSQVGGPQETQYF; CDR3 DNA: TGCGCCAGCAGCCAAGTGGGAGGGCCGCAAGAGACCCAGTACTTC; D gene: TRBD2; J gene: TRBJ2-5; clone size: NA; V gene: TRBV4-1
CDR3 protein: CASSLVQAIQETQYF; CDR3 DNA: TGTGCCAGCAGCTTGGTCCAGGCGATTCAAGAGACCCAGTACTTC; D gene: NA; J gene: TRBJ2-5; clone size: NA; V gene: TRBV7-2
CDR3 protein: CASSLDGSGMEYF; CDR3 DNA: TGTGCCAGCAGCTTGGACGGATCGGGGATGGAGTACTTC; D gene: NA; J gene: TRBJ2-4; clone size: few; V gene: TRBV7-3
CDR3 protein: CAIRPAGGGPDTQYF; CDR3 DNA: TGTGCCATCAGACCAGCGGGAGGAGGCCCAGATACGCAGTATTTT; D gene: TRBD2; J gene: TRBJ2-3; clone size: many; V gene: TRBV10-3
CDR3 protein: CASTSGETQYF; CDR3 DNA: TGTGCCAGTACTAGCGGGGAGACCCAGTACTTC; D gene: TRBD2; J gene: TRBJ2-5; clone size: many; V gene: TRBV19
CDR3 protein: CASSMGGTGKEQYF; CDR3 DNA: TGTGCCAGCAGCATGGGAGGGACAGGGAAGGAGCAGTACTTC; D gene: TRBD1; J gene: TRBJ2-7; clone size: many; V gene: TRBV7-2
CDR3 protein: CASSSITGTNNEQFF; CDR3 DNA: TGTGCCAGCAGCTCGATTACCGGGACCAACAATGAGCAGTTCTTC; D gene: NA; J gene: TRBJ2-1; clone size: NA; V gene: TRBV7-2
CDR3 protein: CVSSLRQTPYEQYF; CDR3 DNA: TGTGTTAGCAGTTTACGGCAGACCCCATACGAGCAGTACTTC; D gene: NA; J gene: TRBJ2-7; clone size: NA; V gene: TRBV27
CDR3 protein: CASRESTSTDTQYF; CDR3 DNA: TGCGCCAGCAGAGAGTCGACTAGCACAGATACGCAGTATTTT; D gene: NA; J gene: TRBJ2-3; clone size: few; V gene: TRBV5-1
CDR3 protein: CASSESGQIPDEQFF; CDR3 DNA: TGTGCCAGCAGTGAATCGGGACAGATACCCGATGAGCAGTTCTTC; D gene: TRBD1; J gene: TRBJ2-1; clone size: many; V gene: TRBV25-1